Following are 26 T cell receptor beta chains from one sample sequenced in a study of CD8 T cells in ankylosing spondylitis. Broader study findings: What appeared characteristic of ankylosing spondylitis blood was a TCR beta motif of seven to nine highly homologous variants.

TCRdb analysed the 5' RACE reads with MiXCR anew, one entry per CDR3 protein. The sample consists of around 490,000 distinct CDR3 sequences, about 5.2% of them appearing once. These receptors have no identified antigens. The sample comprised blood, either unsorted or a sorted T cell fraction (not recorded which). These receptors all stem from a male donor with ankylosing spondylitis.

This clonotype was recorded at least ten times. The chain recombines TRBV7-2 with TRBJ1-6; D is undetermined. The germline V gene encodes CDR1 SGHTA and CDR2 FQGNSA. V lost 6 bases and J 8 bases, leaving 11 bases between the germline ends. This CDR3 comprises 13 residues. The CDR3 is CASREQSDSPLHF. The CDR3, as DNA: TGTGCCAGCAGAGAACAGTCGGATTCACCCCTCCACTTT.

This clonotype was counted ten times or more. The chain links TRBV20-1 to TRBJ2-5; 7 nucleotides match TRBD1. This CDR3 is 11 amino acids long. CDR1 and CDR2 from the germline V gene are DFQATT and SNEGSKA (reference sequence). This chain's CDR3 is CTSQGRETQYF. The CDR3 DNA is TGCACCTCACAGGGGCGCGAGACCCAGTACTTC.

In this sample, this clonotype turned up a few times. The gene calls are TRBV7-2 and TRBJ1-2; D is uncertain. CDR3 length equals 15 residues. Germline assignment: CDR1 SGHTA and CDR2 FQGNSA. The germline V and J ends were trimmed by 5 bases and 2 bases, with 15 bases remaining between them. The CDR3 DNA reads as TGTGCCAGCAGCCTAAGAACAGAGTTCAACTATGGCTACACCTTC. This codes for CASSLRTEFNYGYTF.

This clonotype was seen at least ten times. The chain is built from TRBV10-3 and TRBJ2-3; D may be TRBD2 (6 bases). With 6 bases removed from V and 3 bases from J, the gap between germline ends came to 13 bases. The CDR3 sequence is 14 residues long. Germline V CDR1 and CDR2: ENHRY, SYGVKD. This chain's CDR3 is CAIREGSWTDTQYF. In DNA, the CDR3 is TGTGCCATCAGGGAGGGAAGTTGGACAGATACGCAGTATTTT.

This clonotype was detected many times. The chain is built from TRBV12-3 or TRBV12-4 and TRBJ1-4; D may be TRBD1 (5 bases). The CDR3 runs 14 residues. Trimming removed 6 bases at V and 8 bases at J, with 16 bases between. The CDR3 DNA is TGTGCCAGCAGCCTACAGGCCATTACCGAAAAACTGTTTTTT. As protein: CASSLQAITEKLFF.

This clonotype was recorded many times. The rearrangement uses TRBV7-9 and TRBJ2-5; D is possibly TRBD2 (6 bases). Between the trimmed V and J ends, which lost 5 bases and 4 bases, there was a span of 17 bases. Germline V CDR1 and CDR2: SEHNR, FQNEAQ (reference sequence). CDR3 length: 15 residues. The CDR3 loop is CASSLGGVLVETQYF. In DNA form, the CDR3 reads TGTGCCAGCAGCCTCGGAGGGGTATTGGTAGAGACCCAGTACTTC.

This clonotype was counted only a few times. The chain employs TRBV11-3 and TRBJ2-5; no clear D. Germline V gene lookup returns CDR1 SGHNT and CDR2 YENEEA. The V and J ends lost 5 bases and 2 bases respectively, with 9 bases between them. The CDR3 sequence is 13 residues long. The CDR3 DNA follows: TGTGCCAGCAGCCCACAGAATCAAGAGACCCAGTACTTC. Its translation is CASSPQNQETQYF. The variable domain in full, completed from reference TRBV11-3 and TRBJ2-5, reads EAGVVQSPRYKIIEKKQPVAFWCNPISGHNTLYWYLQNLGQGPELLIRYENEEAVDDSQLPKDRFSAERLKGVDSTLKIQPAELGDSAVYLCASSPQNQETQYFGPGTRLLVL.

Many counts were recorded for this clonotype. This chain joins TRBV12-3 or TRBV12-4 and TRBJ1-6; D may be TRBD1 (6 bases). V was cut by 7 bases and J by 6 bases, with 10 bases left in between. The CDR3 has 13 amino acids. CDR3 nucleotides: TGTGCCAGCACCAGGGGCCCTAATTCACCCCTCCACTTT. It is translated as CASTRGPNSPLHF.

The chain carries TRBV28 and TRBJ2-5; weak D call: TRBD2 (5 bases). The CDR3 runs to 13 residues. In germline, CDR1 is MDHEN, CDR2 SYDVKM. Trimming removed 5 bases at V and 5 bases at J, with 12 bases between. The CDR3 DNA is TGTGCCAGCAGTCCACCGGGGTACGAGACCCAGTACTTC. This translates into CASSPPGYETQYF.

This clonotype has at least ten counts. CDR3 in amino acids: CASSLAGTATTDTQYF. DNA for the CDR3: TGCGCCAGCAGCTTGGCCGGGACTGCTACCACAGATACGCAGTATTTT. J is TRBJ2-3 and V is TRBV5-1, with a possible D match to TRBD2 (6 bases). The V gene's germline CDR1 is SGHRS and CDR2 YFSETQ. This CDR3 is built from 16 residues. The germline V and J ends were trimmed by 0 bases and 2 bases, with 13 bases remaining between them. Looking up the rest from reference TRBV5-1 and TRBJ2-3 gives the full variable domain: KAGVTQTPRYLIKTRGQQVTLSCSPISGHRSVSWYQQTPGQGLQFLFEYFSETQRNKGNFPGRFSGRQFSNSRSEMNVSTLELGDSALYLCASSLAGTATTDTQYFGPGTRLTVL.

At least ten counts were recorded for this clonotype. J is TRBJ1-1 and V is TRBV29-1; D not certain. The V end was cut by 7 bases, the J end by 0 bases, with 12 bases between. This CDR3 contains 13 residues. CDR1 and CDR2 (germline): SQVTM, ANQGSEA. CDR3 nucleotides: TGCAGCGGGGCGGGGTACATGAACACTGAAGCTTTCTTT. It codes for CSGAGYMNTEAFF.

This clonotype has at least ten counts. The V gene is TRBV7-2, the J gene TRBJ1-1, with D possibly matching TRBD1 (6 bases). The CDR3 is 14 amino acids. The ends were cut back, 5 bases at V and 2 bases at J, with 12 bases in the middle. CDR1 is SGHTA and CDR2 is FQGNSA in the germline V gene. CDR3 protein: CASSQNRANTEAFF. The CDR3, as DNA: TGTGCCAGCAGCCAGAACAGGGCCAACACTGAAGCTTTCTTT. The variable domain in full, completed from reference TRBV7-2 and TRBJ1-1, reads GAGVSQSPSNKVTEKGKDVELRCDPISGHTALYWYRQSLGQGLEFLIYFQGNSAPDKSGLPSDRFSAERTGGSVSTLTIQRTQQEDSAVYLCASSQNRANTEAFFGQGTRLTVV.

This clonotype showed up just a few times. The rearrangement uses TRBV20-1 and TRBJ2-7, with 8 bases fitting TRBD2. Germline V CDR1 and CDR2: DFQATT, SNEGSKA (reference sequence). The length of the CDR3 is 14 residues. V was pared by 5 bases and J by 6 bases, with 12 bases of the junction left unmatched. The CDR3 spells CSAYSGITQGEQYF. In nucleotides, the CDR3 is TGCAGTGCTTATAGCGGGATCACCCAGGGCGAGCAGTACTTC.

This clonotype was seen at least ten times. The genes are TRBV2 and TRBJ2-2, with D hard to call. V lost 4 bases and J 4 bases, leaving 10 bases between the germline ends. Germline loops: CDR1 SNHLY, CDR2 FYNNEI. The CDR3 loop spans 14 amino acids. CDR3 coding DNA: TGTGCCAGCAGTGGGCTCCTGGGCACCGGGGAGCTGTTTTTT. Translation: CASSGLLGTGELFF.

Points on this clonotype: A much larger clone differs from this one at a single base, so this may be a read error. The V and J genes are TRBV6-5 and TRBJ1-2; no reliable D call. The germline V gene encodes CDR1 MNHEY and CDR2 SVGAGI. The CDR3 sequence is 16 residues long. The CDR3 here is CASSYSFWQNIYGYIF. The DNA for the CDR3 is TGTGCCAGCAGTTACTCCTTCTGGCAGAACATCTATGGCTACATCTTC.

The rearrangement joins TRBV6-1 to TRBJ2-7, with 7 bases lining up with TRBD2. V dropped 6 bases and J dropped 7; count of bases not matched to a gene: 18. CDR1 is MNHNS and CDR2 is SASEGT in the germline V gene. The CDR3 extends over 16 amino acids. The DNA for the CDR3 is TGTGCCAGCAGCCTACTAAGGCGCGGGAGCTTGTTAGAGCAGTACTTC. The encoded protein is CASSLLRRGSLLEQYF.

This clonotype was counted at least ten times. The chain couples TRBV28 to TRBJ1-5; TRBD1 aligns across 8 bases. This CDR3 comprises 19 residues. CDR1 is MDHEN, CDR2 SYDVKM, per germline. Trimming at V came to 8 bases and at J to 0 bases, leaving 18 bases not matched to a gene. CDR3 region: CASGTHRRGQGNSNQPQHF. The CDR3 DNA follows: TGTGCCAGCGGAACTCATAGACGAGGACAGGGAAATAGCAATCAGCCCCAGCATTTT.

This clonotype showed up many times. The chain joins TRBV5-1 to TRBJ2-7; TRBD2 aligns across 9 bases. The V segment lost 0 bases and the J segment 3 bases; nucleotides outside the gene matches: 1. Germline V gene lookup returns CDR1 SGHRS and CDR2 YFSETQ. The CDR3 is 14 amino acids. The CDR3 reads CASSLGGGDYEQYF. The CDR3 DNA is TGCGCCAGCAGCTTGGGCGGGGGGGACTACGAGCAGTACTTC.

DNA for the CDR3: TGTGCCACCTCGTGGAGCTCCTACAATGAGCAGTTCTTC. This translates into CATSWSSYNEQFF. This chain links TRBV6-1 with TRBJ2-1; D remains unclear. CDR3 length: 13 residues. The V end lost 10 bases, the J end lost 0 bases, and 10 bases lay between the germline ends. Germline V lookup: CDR1 MNHNS, CDR2 SASEGT.

This clonotype was found many times. The chain carries TRBV5-1 and TRBJ2-5; D gene uncertain. V was trimmed by 5 bases and J by 1 base, leaving 12 bases between them. The germline V gene encodes CDR1 SGHRS and CDR2 YFSETQ. The CDR3 sequence is 14 residues long. This CDR3 is CASSVAGGQETQYF. The DNA for the CDR3 is TGCGCCAGCAGTGTGGCTGGCGGCCAAGAGACCCAGTACTTC.

This clonotype appeared many times. The chain couples TRBV4-3 to TRBJ2-7, with D perhaps matching TRBD1 (6 bases). The CDR3 consists of 15 residues. Trimming took 0 bases from V and 4 from J, leaving 13 bases between them. The germline CDR1 and CDR2 sequences are LGHNA and YSLEER. The CDR3 here is CASSQDETGMYEQYF. The CDR3 DNA is TGCGCCAGCAGCCAAGACGAGACAGGAATGTACGAGCAGTACTTC.

This clonotype was seen at least ten times. The chain links TRBV6-2 or TRBV6-3 to TRBJ1-2; no reliable D call. Trimming stripped 8 bases from V and 2 bases from J, with 3 bases between. The CDR3 is made up of 10 amino acids. From germline, CDR1 is MNHEY and CDR2 SVGEGT. CDR3 nucleotide sequence: TGTGCCAGCGGGAACTATGGCTACACCTTC. Protein: CASGNYGYTF.

This clonotype has at least ten counts. The chain carries TRBV20-1 and TRBJ1-5; 7 positions agree with TRBD1. The junction had 8 bases not matched to a gene; V was cut back by 6 bases and J by 3 bases. Germline V gene sequence: CDR1 DFQATT, CDR2 SNEGSKA (reference sequence). There are 14 residues in the CDR3. The CDR3 sequence: CSAPRGNNNQPQHF. CDR3 coding DNA: TGCAGTGCCCCCAGGGGGAATAACAATCAGCCCCAGCATTTT.

There are many counts of this clonotype. The chain joins TRBV20-1 to TRBJ1-4; possible D gene TRBD1, 5 bases. The V gene's germline CDR1 is DFQATT and CDR2 SNEGSKA (reference sequence). Trimming stripped 6 bases from V and 3 bases from J, with 8 bases between. The CDR3 contains 12 residues. The CDR3 sequence is CSATVANEKLFF. The CDR3 DNA follows: TGCAGTGCGACAGTAGCTAATGAAAAACTGTTTTTT.

At least ten counts were recorded for this clonotype. V and J are TRBV5-1 and TRBJ2-5; D call uncertain. This CDR3 is built from 14 residues. V dropped 0 bases and J dropped 5 bases, with 11 bases sitting between them. Germline lookup yields CDR1 SGHRS and CDR2 YFSETQ. CDR3 protein: CASSLGAMEETQYF. Written as DNA, the CDR3 is TGCGCCAGCAGCTTGGGGGCCATGGAGGAGACCCAGTACTTC.

In this sample, this clonotype turned up many times. The chain employs TRBV20-1 and TRBJ1-2, with 7 bases fitting TRBD1. Germline CDR1 DFQATT, CDR2 SNEGSKA (reference sequence). The CDR3 totals 13 residues. After removal of 5 bases from V and 4 bases from J, the junction contained 7 bases not matched to a gene. The CDR3 is CSAWTGEPYGYTF. CDR3 DNA sequence: TGCAGTGCTTGGACAGGAGAGCCCTATGGCTACACCTTC.